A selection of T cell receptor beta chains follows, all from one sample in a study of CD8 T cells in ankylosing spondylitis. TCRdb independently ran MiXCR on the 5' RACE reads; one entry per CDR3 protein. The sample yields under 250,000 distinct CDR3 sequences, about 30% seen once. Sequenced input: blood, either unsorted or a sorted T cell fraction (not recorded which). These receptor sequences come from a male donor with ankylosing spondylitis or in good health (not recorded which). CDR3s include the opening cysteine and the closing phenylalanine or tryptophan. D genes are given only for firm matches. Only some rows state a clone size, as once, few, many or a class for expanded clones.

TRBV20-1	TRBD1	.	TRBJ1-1	CSARGQPGLGEAFF	TGCAGTGCAAGGGGACAGCCGGGACTGGGCGAAGCTTTCTTT
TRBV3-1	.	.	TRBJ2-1	CASSTRYNEQFF	TGTGCCAGCAGCACCCGTTACAATGAGCAGTTCTTC
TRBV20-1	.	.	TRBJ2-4	CSARDFDSPKNIQYF	TGCAGTGCTAGAGATTTCGACAGCCCCAAAAACATTCAGTACTTC
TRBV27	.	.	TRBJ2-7	CASSFGLYEAYEQYF	TGTGCCAGCAGTTTCGGGTTGTATGAGGCCTACGAGCAGTACTTC
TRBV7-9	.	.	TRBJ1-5	CASSSLGPQHF	TGTGCCAGCAGCTCCCTGGGGCCCCAGCATTTT
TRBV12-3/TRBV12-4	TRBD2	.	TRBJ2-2	CASRYGGDTGELFF	TGTGCCAGCAGATACGGGGGGGATACCGGGGAGCTGTTTTTT
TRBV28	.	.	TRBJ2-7	CASSTSSAEGSGYEQYF	TGTGCCAGCAGTACCTCGAGCGCGGAGGGTAGTGGGTACGAGCAGTACTTC
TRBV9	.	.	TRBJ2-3	CASSASEGTDTQYF	TGTGCCAGCAGCGCTAGTGAGGGCACAGATACGCAGTATTTT
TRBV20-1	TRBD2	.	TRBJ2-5	CSARNPSGDQETQYF	TGCAGTGCTAGAAACCCCAGCGGGGACCAAGAGACCCAGTACTTC
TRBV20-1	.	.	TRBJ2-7	CSARSGTPSSYEQYF	TGCAGTGCTAGATCCGGGACCCCGAGCTCCTACGAGCAGTACTTC
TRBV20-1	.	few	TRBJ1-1	CSASDGFLDTEAFF	TGCAGTGCTAGTGATGGGTTTTTGGACACTGAAGCTTTCTTT
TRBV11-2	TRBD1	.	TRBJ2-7	CASRSLSRDRGPYEQYF	TGTGCCAGCAGGTCTTTAAGTCGGGACAGGGGTCCCTACGAGCAGTACTTC
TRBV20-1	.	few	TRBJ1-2	CSGKRGGPYGYTF	TGCAGTGGAAAACGCGGAGGGCCCTATGGCTACACCTTC
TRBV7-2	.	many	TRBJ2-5	CASSSWRETQYF	TGTGCCAGCAGCTCCTGGAGGGAGACCCAGTACTTC
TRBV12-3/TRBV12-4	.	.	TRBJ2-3	CSSTGGSTDTQYF	TGTTCGTCGACCGGGGGCAGCACAGATACGCAGTATTTT
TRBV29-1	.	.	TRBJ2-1	CSVEDPRWDEQFF	TGCAGCGTTGAAGACCCGCGGTGGGATGAGCAGTTCTTC
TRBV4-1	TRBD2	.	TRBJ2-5	CASSQVGGEETQYF	TGCGCCAGCAGCCAAGTCGGGGGGGAGGAGACCCAGTACTTC
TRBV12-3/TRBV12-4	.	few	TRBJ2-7	CASSWASSYEQYF	TGTGCCAGCAGTTGGGCCTCGTCCTACGAGCAGTACTTC
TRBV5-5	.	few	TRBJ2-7	CASSLVSGTYEQYF	TGTGCCAGCAGCTTGGTGTCGGGTACCTACGAGCAGTACTTC
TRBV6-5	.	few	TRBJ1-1	CASSYPRDLVNTEAFF	TGTGCCAGCAGTTACCCCCGGGATCTCGTGAACACTGAAGCTTTCTTT
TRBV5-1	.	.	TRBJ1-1	CASSLARGGEPEAFF	TGCGCCAGCAGCTTGGCCAGGGGAGGGGAGCCTGAAGCTTTCTTT
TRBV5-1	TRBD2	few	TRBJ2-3	CASSLGASGVITDTQYF	TGCGCCAGCAGCTTGGGTGCGAGCGGGGTAATTACGGATACGCAGTATTTT
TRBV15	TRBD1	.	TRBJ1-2	CATSSRTGTRGYTF	TGTGCCACCAGCAGCCGGACAGGGACGAGGGGCTACACCTTC
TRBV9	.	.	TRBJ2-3	CASSAHNRGTDTQYF	TGTGCCAGCAGCGCCCATAACCGGGGCACAGATACGCAGTATTTT
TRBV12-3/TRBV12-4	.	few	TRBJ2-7	CASSSLGGEQYF	TGTGCCAGCAGTTCCCTTGGAGGCGAGCAGTACTTC
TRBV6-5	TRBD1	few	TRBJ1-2	CASSYSKGQGNYGYTF	TGTGCCAGCAGTTACTCGAAGGGACAGGGAAACTATGGCTACACCTTC
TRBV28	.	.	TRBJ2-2	CASSLPPGHANTGELFF	TGTGCCAGCAGCTTACCTCCGGGACACGCGAACACCGGGGAGCTGTTTTTT
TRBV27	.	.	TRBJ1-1	CASSLRGRGTEAFF	TGTGCCAGCAGTTTAAGAGGGCGCGGTACTGAAGCTTTCTTT
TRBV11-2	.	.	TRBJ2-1	CATSKVNEQFF	TGTGCCACCAGCAAGGTGAATGAGCAGTTCTTC
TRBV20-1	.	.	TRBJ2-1	CSAPGHDKNNEQFF	TGCAGTGCCCCCGGACACGATAAAAACAATGAGCAGTTCTTC
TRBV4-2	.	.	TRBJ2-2	CASSQEGVTTWAGELFF	TGTGCCAGCAGCCAAGAAGGTGTCACTACCTGGGCCGGGGAGCTGTTTTTT
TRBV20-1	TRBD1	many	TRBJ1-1	CSASGGSNTEAFF	TGCAGTGCTTCAGGGGGCTCGAACACTGAAGCTTTCTTT
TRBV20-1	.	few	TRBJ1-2	CSGELGYGYTF	TGCAGTGGTGAGCTGGGCTATGGCTACACCTTC
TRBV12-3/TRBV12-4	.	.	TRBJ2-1	CASRDGASYNEQFF	TGTGCCAGCAGAGACGGAGCTAGCTACAATGAGCAGTTCTTC
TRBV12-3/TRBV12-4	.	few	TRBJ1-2	CASSQRRGANYGYTF	TGTGCCAGCAGCCAGCGCAGGGGAGCGAACTATGGCTACACCTTC
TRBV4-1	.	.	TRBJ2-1	CASSQAGFGNEQFF	TGCGCCAGCAGCCAGGCCGGTTTCGGCAATGAGCAGTTCTTC
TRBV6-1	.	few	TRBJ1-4	CASSERGRQAYEKLFF	TGTGCCAGCAGTGAGCGCGGCCGACAGGCCTACGAAAAACTGTTTTTT
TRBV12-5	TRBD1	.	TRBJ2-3	CASGLTTGGLTDTQYF	TGTGCTAGTGGTTTAACGACAGGGGGCCTGACAGATACGCAGTATTTT
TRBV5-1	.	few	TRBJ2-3	CASSLVPGVTTDTQYF	TGCGCCAGCAGCTTGGTCCCGGGGGTGACCACAGATACGCAGTATTTT
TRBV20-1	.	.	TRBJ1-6	CSARDPGLQYNSPLHF	TGCAGTGCTAGAGATCCAGGACTTCAATATAATTCACCCCTCCACTTT
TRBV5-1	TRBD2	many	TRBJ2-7	CASSLGPSGGSEQYF	TGCGCCAGCAGCTTAGGGCCTAGCGGGGGTTCCGAGCAGTACTTC
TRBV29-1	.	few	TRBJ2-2	CSAEGVHADTGELFF	TGCAGCGCAGAGGGGGTCCACGCTGACACCGGGGAGCTGTTTTTT
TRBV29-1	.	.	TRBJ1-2	CSAPFVNYGYTF	TGCAGCGCCCCATTTGTTAACTATGGCTACACCTTC
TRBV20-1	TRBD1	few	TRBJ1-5	CSASLTGLESQPQHF	TGCAGTGCTTCCTTGACAGGGTTGGAAAGTCAGCCCCAGCATTTT
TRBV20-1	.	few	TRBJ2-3	CSARANDPIPPYTQYF	TGCAGTGCCAGGGCCAACGACCCCATCCCACCCTATACGCAGTATTTT